The source of this T cell receptor (beta chain) is a study of cytomegalovirus exposure and HLA in healthy donors. Overall study results and limits: It emerged from a later analysis that several of the most significant clusters appeared to be linked to common viral pathogens. A later analysis reportedly identified an Asian-associated ancestry cluster as carrying fewer N-insertions than the approximately 670-donor mean. A later analysis linked a missense variant in DCLRE1C to the trimming of TCR beta V and J genes. In a later analysis, specific HLA alleles were associated with more than 15,000 TCR beta sequences at a 0.05 false discovery rate.

Vbeta (60) and Jbeta (13) primers were used in the PCR. Sequencing used immunoSEQ multiplex PCR; TCRdb keeps in-frame clones, though not all of them. The table lists under 200,000 clones, 79% of them singletons. This clone was seen a few times. The antigen is unknown. The CDR3 spans 16 residues. CDR1 SGHAT and CDR2 FQDESV come from the germline V gene (reference sequence). Trimming removed 4 bases from V and 5 bases from J; junction bases left unmatched: 8. What was sequenced was PBMCs. The rearrangement uses TRBV11-1 and TRBJ2-2, with 9 bases lining up with TRBD1. The clonotype was recovered from a man between 40 and 49 years old in good health and CMV-seronegative. The CDR3 nucleotides read TGTGCCAGCAGCTGGTCGGGGACAGGGACGACCGGGGAGCTGTTTTTT. Its protein product is CASSWSGTGTTGELFF. Supplemented by reference TRBV11-1 and TRBJ2-2, the full variable domain reads EAEVAQSPRYKITEKSQAVAFWCDPISGHATLYWYRQILGQGPELLVQFQDESVVDDSQLPKDRFSAERLKGVDSTLKIQPAELGDSAMYLCASSWSGTGTTGELFFGEGSRLTVL.